This T cell receptor (beta chain) was recovered during a study of circulating tumor DNA in untreated peripheral T-cell lymphoma. V was trimmed by 6 bases and J by 5 bases, leaving 14 bases between them. CDR3 length: 13 residues. The V gene's germline CDR1 is MNHGY and CDR2 SAAAGT. This tumor tissue came from a pretreatment baseline collection. Data came from immunoSEQ multiplex PCR; TCRdb stores just in-frame clones and leaves some out. The repertoire holds 7,000 or so clones, roughly 80% seen once, with 25% to 35% in the top ten. This chain uses TRBV6-8 with TRBJ2-7; D is perhaps TRBD1 or TRBD2 (5 bases each). The sequence was collected from a human donor with peripheral T-cell lymphoma. Sequencing was performed on tumor tissue. CDR3: CASSQPGTNEQYF. The CDR3 region has the DNA TGTGCCAGCAGCCAGCCCGGGACCAACGAGCAGTACTTC.